The present T cell receptor beta chain was sequenced within a study of cytomegalovirus exposure and HLA in healthy donors. Primers: 60 Vbeta forward and 13 Jbeta reverse. The data were produced by immunoSEQ multiplex PCR, yet TCRdb's version contains in-frame clones alone and is incomplete. The table includes approximately 170,000 clones, around 78% detected once. This CDR3 has 14 residues. The V gene end was trimmed by 5 bases and the J gene end by 1 base; junction bases not matched to a gene: 4. The germline V gene has CDR1 MDHEN and CDR2 SYDVKM. The receptor was isolated from a woman under 40 in good health and CMV-seropositive. The chain couples TRBV28 to TRBJ1-1; TRBD1 matches 7 bases. The specimen sequenced was PBMCs. CDR3 coding DNA: TGTGCCAGCAGTCCGGGGACAGAGAACACTGAAGCTTTCTTT. Translated: CASSPGTENTEAFF.